This TCR beta chain is drawn from a study of cytomegalovirus exposure and HLA in healthy donors. Study outcomes and limitations: Immune exposure data for these donors was limited to CMV serostatus. The authors later found TCR association rates varying by HLA locus, with DRB1 most and HLA-C fewest.

As regards this clone: No antigen is known for it.

The CDR3 is 15 amino acids. Germline V gene sequence: CDR1 SGHNT, CDR2 YYREEE (reference sequence). V trimming: 3 bases; J trimming: 6 bases; junction bases outside the gene matches: 7. Both 60 Vbeta primers and 13 Jbeta primers went into the PCR. The method was immunoSEQ multiplex PCR; TCRdb's version includes in-frame clones alone and lacks a portion of them. The sample carries about 140,000 clones, about four fifths recorded once. The sequencing sample was made of PBMCs. This TCR came from a man aged 18-30 years in good health and CMV-seropositive. The rearrangement uses TRBV5-4 and TRBJ2-1; TRBD1 aligns across 9 bases. The CDR3 sequence: CASSSGQGMGNEQFF. The CDR3 nucleotides read TGTGCCAGCAGCTCGGGACAGGGTATGGGCAATGAGCAGTTCTTC. The variable domain in full, completed from reference TRBV5-4 and TRBJ2-1, reads ETGVTQSPTHLIKTRGQQVTLRCSSQSGHNTVSWYQQALGQGPQFIFQYYREEENGRGNFPPRFSGLQFPNYSSELNVNALELDDSALYLCASSSGQGMGNEQFFGPGTRLTVL.